This T cell receptor (beta chain) was obtained from a study of T cell repertoires in cytomegalovirus infection. On the study more broadly: Public TCR beta signatures were indicative of both CMV infection and a matching HLA type. Study findings and constraints: Across the ex vivo response, the dominant clonotypes were HLA-C-restricted CMV-specific TCR beta clonotypes.

This clonotype was seen a handful of times. Its antigen is not known. TCRdb reanalysed the reads using MiXCR and keeps one entry per CDR3 protein. The table includes some 400,000 distinct CDR3 sequences, around a sixth detected once. CDR3 length: 14 amino acids. V gave up 3 bases and J gave up 6 bases; unmatched junction bases: 4. The TCR sequence derives from a human donor in good health (CMV status not recorded). Some clones in this sample may be carry-over from other donors' samples. The sequencing sample was made of PBMCs. The V gene is TRBV12-3 or TRBV12-4, the J gene TRBJ1-2; 10 bases match TRBD1. The CDR3 DNA reads TGTGCCAGCAGTTTGGGACAGGGGATAAATGGCTACACCTTC. Translated: CASSLGQGINGYTF.